This T cell receptor beta chain was captured in a study of T cell repertoires in cytomegalovirus infection. Study outcomes and limitations: The ex vivo response was dominated by HLA-C-restricted CMV-specific TCR beta clonotypes.

TCRdb processed the reads anew with MiXCR; each CDR3 protein has one entry. The sample lists approximately 130,000 distinct CDR3 sequences, roughly a quarter occurring once. This clonotype was seen at least ten times. What it binds is not known. Per germline, CDR1 LGHNA and CDR2 YNFKEQ. V was pared by 5 bases and J by 1 base, with 24 bases between. CDR3 length: 19 residues. Source material: PBMCs, sequenced either directly or after in vitro stimulation (not recorded which). The gene calls are TRBV4-2 and TRBJ2-1; D perhaps matches TRBD2 (6 bases). The receptor comes from a human donor in good health (CMV status not recorded). Some clones in this sample may be carry-over from other donors' samples. The CDR3 nucleotides are TGTGCCAGCAGCTTCTGGGGAAACACTGGGACTGTATCCTACAATGAGCAGTTCTTC. This translates into CASSFWGNTGTVSYNEQFF.